This T cell receptor (beta chain) emerged from a study of early T cells in non-severe SARS-CoV-2 infection. The CDR3 is made up of 16 amino acids. Germline V CDR1 and CDR2: SGHDT, YYEEEE. V lost 2 bases and J lost 2, with 15 bases in between. This clonotype was counted between two and nine times. Via MiXCR, TCRdb re-called the 5' RACE reads, giving one row per CDR3 protein. The top ten hold under 6% of the sample, which has approximately 38,000 distinct CDR3 sequences, around 4% seen once. J is TRBJ2-3 and V is TRBV5-6; perhaps TRBD2 as D (7 bases). This receptor was identified in an adult who was a healthcare worker with PCR-confirmed SARS-CoV-2 infection or an uninfected control (not recorded which). The sample consisted of whole blood. The CDR3 is CASSFPSGTYTDTQYF. The DNA for the CDR3 is TGTGCCAGCAGCTTCCCCAGCGGGACATACACAGATACGCAGTATTTT.